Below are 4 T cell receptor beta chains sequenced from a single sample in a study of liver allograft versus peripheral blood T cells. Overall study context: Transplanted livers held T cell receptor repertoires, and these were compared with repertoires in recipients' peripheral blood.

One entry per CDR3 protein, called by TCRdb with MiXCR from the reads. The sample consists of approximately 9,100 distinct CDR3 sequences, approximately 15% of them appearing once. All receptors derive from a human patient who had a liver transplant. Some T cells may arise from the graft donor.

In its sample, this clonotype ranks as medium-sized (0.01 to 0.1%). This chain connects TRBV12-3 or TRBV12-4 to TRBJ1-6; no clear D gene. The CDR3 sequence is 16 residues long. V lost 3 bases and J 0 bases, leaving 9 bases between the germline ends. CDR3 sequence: CASSFALGSYNSPLHF. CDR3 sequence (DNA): TGTGCCAGCAGTTTCGCGCTGGGCTCCTATAATTCACCCCTCCACTTT.

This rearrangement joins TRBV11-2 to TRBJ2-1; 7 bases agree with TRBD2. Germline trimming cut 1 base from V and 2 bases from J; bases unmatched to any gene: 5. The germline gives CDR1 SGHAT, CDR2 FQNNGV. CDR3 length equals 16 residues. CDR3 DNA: TGTGCCAGCAGCTTAGTAGGCGGGAGAGCCTACAATGAGCAGTTCTTC. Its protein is CASSLVGGRAYNEQFF.

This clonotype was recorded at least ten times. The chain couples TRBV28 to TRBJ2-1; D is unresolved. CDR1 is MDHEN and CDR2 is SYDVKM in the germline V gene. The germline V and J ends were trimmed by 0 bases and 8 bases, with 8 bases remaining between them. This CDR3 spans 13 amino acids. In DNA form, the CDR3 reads TGTGCCAGCAGTTTATGGGGCCAACATGAGCAGTTCTTC. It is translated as CASSLWGQHEQFF.

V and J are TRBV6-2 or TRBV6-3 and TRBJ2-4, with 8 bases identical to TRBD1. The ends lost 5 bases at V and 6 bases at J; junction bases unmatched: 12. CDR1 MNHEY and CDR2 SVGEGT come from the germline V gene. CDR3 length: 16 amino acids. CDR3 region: CASSVRTGRTGNIQYF. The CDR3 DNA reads TGTGCCAGCAGTGTCCGGACAGGGCGGACGGGAAACATTCAGTACTTC.